The 21 T cell receptor beta chains given below trace back to one sample, sequenced in a study of neoadjuvant anti-PD-1 for oral cavity cancer. Time point here: after neoadjuvant nivolumab, at surgical resection. Sequencing was performed with immunoSEQ multiplex PCR; in TCRdb, only in-frame clones are kept and a portion is missing. The sample yields 73,000 or so clones, 70% to 90% seen once. The specimen comprised PBMCs, sampled after nivolumab (anti-PD-1) treatment. These receptors all come from a person aged 35-79 years with oral cavity squamous cell carcinoma.

This clone is termed medium-sized (0.01 to 0.1%). The V and J genes are TRBV7-2 and TRBJ1-1; D unresolved. CDR1 is SGHTA, CDR2 FQGNSA, per germline. V gave up 1 base and J gave up 3 bases, with 6 bases separating them. The CDR3 totals 13 residues. The CDR3 region has the DNA TGTGCCAGCAGCTTAGAGGATTACACTGAAGCTTTCTTT. Translated: CASSLEDYTEAFF.

The chain couples TRBV5-1 to TRBJ1-1; no clear D. Germline CDR1 and CDR2: SGHRS and YFSETQ. V dropped 4 bases and J dropped 6 bases, with 13 bases sitting between them. The CDR3 consists of 13 residues. CDR3 residues: CASSPPPFSEAFF. The CDR3 DNA reads as TGCGCCAGCAGCCCTCCCCCTTTCTCTGAAGCTTTCTTT.

This clone came up a few times. The CDR3 bases are TGTGCCAGCCGTAGGGAAGGGCCCACAGGGGTGAACACTGAAGCTTTCTTT. Its protein is CASRREGPTGVNTEAFF. The chain uses TRBV19 and TRBJ1-1; 7 bases are shared with TRBD1. The CDR3 spans 17 residues. Germline V CDR1 and CDR2: LNHDA, SQIVND (reference sequence). Trimming took 9 bases from V and 0 from J; bases not matched to a gene: 16.

J is TRBJ1-5 and V is TRBV28; TRBD1 might be the D (5 bases). Germline V CDR1 and CDR2: MDHEN, SYDVKM. The germline V and J ends were trimmed by 4 bases and 7 bases, with 11 bases remaining between them. The CDR3 is made up of 13 amino acids. The CDR3 spells CASSSFDRQPQHF. CDR3 DNA sequence: TGTGCCAGCAGTTCCTTTGACAGACAGCCCCAGCATTTT.

V usage is TRBV2 and J usage is TRBJ2-7; 7 bases agree with TRBD1. This CDR3 comprises 14 residues. J lost 0 bases, V lost 8 bases, and 7 bases had no gene match. Germline CDR1 SNHLY, CDR2 FYNNEI. The CDR3 sequence: CASGRQGISYEQYF. CDR3 DNA: TGTGCCAGCGGCAGACAGGGAATCTCCTACGAGCAGTACTTC.

This clone was observed a handful of times. This chain links TRBV11-3 with TRBJ2-2, with D perhaps assigned TRBD1 or TRBD2 (5 bases each). Germline V gene lookup returns CDR1 SGHNT and CDR2 YENEEA. V lost 5 bases, J lost 2 bases, and 18 bases lay in between. The CDR3 has 17 amino acids. The CDR3, as DNA: TGTGCCAGCAGCCAGTATCCCCAGGGAGACAACACCGGGGAGCTGTTTTTT. It encodes CASSQYPQGDNTGELFF.

The chain recombines TRBV19 with TRBJ2-7, with TRBD1 matching 8 bases. Germline CDR1 and CDR2: LNHDA and SQIVND (reference sequence). V lost 3 bases, J lost 2 bases, and 3 bases stayed unmatched. This CDR3 is 14 amino acids long. CDR3 nucleotide sequence: TGTGCCAGTAGTATCCAGGGGGCTCCCTACGAGCAGTACTTC. Translated: CASSIQGAPYEQYF.

To note about this clone: Other DNA sequences in this sample translate to the same CDR3. The CDR3 region is CASSETDTQYF. CDR3 bases: TGTGCCAGCAGTGAGACGGATACGCAGTATTTT. The genes are TRBV2 and TRBJ2-3, with unresolved D. Trimming took off 3 bases at V and 6 bases at J, with 4 bases between the two ends. Germline V gives CDR1 SNHLY, CDR2 FYNNEI. This CDR3 is built from 11 residues.

J is TRBJ2-1 and V is TRBV10-3; 7 bases align to TRBD1. Unmatched junction bases numbered 4, after V lost 2 bases and J lost 6 bases. The V gene's germline CDR1 is ENHRY and CDR2 SYGVKD. The CDR3 loop spans 14 amino acids. The DNA of the CDR3 is TGTGCCATCAGTGAGGACAGGGCCGGCAATGAGCAGTTCTTC. Its protein is CAISEDRAGNEQFF.

The V gene is TRBV6-5, the J gene TRBJ2-7; tentatively, D is TRBD2 (5 bases). The CDR3 is 15 residues long. In germline, CDR1 is MNHEY, CDR2 SVGAGI. Trimming stripped 0 bases from V and 0 bases from J, with 9 bases between. The CDR3 sequence: CASSYSGVLSYEQYF. CDR3 sequence (DNA): TGTGCCAGCAGTTACTCGGGAGTCCTCTCCTACGAGCAGTACTTC.

V gene TRBV29-1 combines with J gene TRBJ2-1, with D tentatively TRBD1 or TRBD2 (5 bases each). Trimming stripped 7 bases from V and 5 bases from J, with 24 bases between. Germline CDR1 reads SQVTM; CDR2 reads ANQGSEA. The CDR3 has 16 amino acids. CDR3 coding DNA: TGCAGCGCCGAGGGATTCGGGGCAAAAATGAACAATGAGCAGTTCTTC. Amino acid sequence: CSAEGFGAKMNNEQFF.

J is TRBJ1-3 and V is TRBV9; no firm D call. The CDR3 loop spans 14 amino acids. Germline V lookup: CDR1 SGDLS, CDR2 YYNGEE. V was clipped by 0 bases and J by 4 bases, with 8 bases between them. CDR3 protein: CASSVEGNGNTIYF. The CDR3 nucleotides are TGTGCCAGCAGCGTAGAAGGCAACGGAAACACCATATATTTT.

This clone was seen a handful of times. The chain combines TRBV5-1 with TRBJ2-7; 7 bases agree with TRBD1. CDR3 size: 14 residues. With 5 bases clipped from V and 2 bases from J, the junction kept 7 bases outside the gene matches. Germline values: CDR1 SGHRS, CDR2 YFSETQ. CDR3 sequence: CASRGPTGTYEQYF. Here the CDR3 DNA reads TGCGCCAGCAGAGGACCGACAGGGACCTACGAGCAGTACTTC.

The rearrangement links TRBV27 to TRBJ1-1; 8 nucleotides align to TRBD1. Trimming at V came to 5 bases and at J to 1 base, leaving 12 bases not matched to a gene. This CDR3 contains 17 residues. Per the germline V gene, CDR1 is MNHEY and CDR2 is SMNVEV (reference sequence). The CDR3 DNA reads as TGTGCCAGCAGTCGCACAGATCAGGGGGCCCGGAACACTGAAGCTTTCTTT. It translates to CASSRTDQGARNTEAFF.

The genes are TRBV5-6 and TRBJ2-3; possibly TRBD2 for D (5 bases). Trimming left V 5 bases short and J 6 bases short, with 22 bases between. The CDR3 extends over 16 amino acids. The germline V gene encodes CDR1 SGHDT and CDR2 YYEEEE. This CDR3 is CASRPRPDSHGDTQYF. CDR3 coding DNA: TGTGCCAGCAGACCTAGGCCGGACTCACATGGCGATACGCAGTATTTT. Drawing the rest from reference TRBV5-6 and TRBJ2-3, the complete variable domain is DAGVTQSPTHLIKTRGQQVTLRCSPKSGHDTVSWYQQALGQGPQFIFQYYEEEERQRGNFPDRFSGHQFPNYSSELNVNALLLGDSALYLCASRPRPDSHGDTQYFGPGTRLTVL.

This clone has just a few counts. V and J are TRBV27 and TRBJ2-2, with 14 bases matching TRBD2. Germline CDR1 reads MNHEY; CDR2 reads SMNVEV (reference sequence). This CDR3 contains 16 residues. The ends lost 10 bases at V and 0 bases at J; junction bases unmatched: 4. The CDR3 is CATGTSGGANTGELFF. The CDR3 nucleotides read TGTGCCACCGGGACTAGCGGGGGCGCGAACACCGGGGAGCTGTTTTTT.

This clone was picked up one time. The V call is TRBV5-1, the J call TRBJ2-7; D remains ambiguous. Trimming removed 7 bases from V and 2 bases from J, with 13 bases in between. Germline CDR1 SGHRS, CDR2 YFSETQ. There are 13 residues in the CDR3. The CDR3 nucleotides are TGCGCCAGCGGGTCGAAGGATGCCTACGAGCAGTACTTC. Its translation: CASGSKDAYEQYF. The whole variable domain, filled in from reference TRBV5-1 and TRBJ2-7, reads KAGVTQTPRYLIKTRGQQVTLSCSPISGHRSVSWYQQTPGQGLQFLFEYFSETQRNKGNFPGRFSGRQFSNSRSEMNVSTLELGDSALYLCASGSKDAYEQYFGPGTRLTVT.

The genes are TRBV19 and TRBJ2-7; the D gene is possibly TRBD1 (6 bases). The CDR3 extends over 14 amino acids. The germline V and J ends were trimmed by 4 bases and 5 bases, with 15 bases remaining between them. The germline V gene has CDR1 LNHDA and CDR2 SQIVND (reference sequence). As DNA, the CDR3 is TGTGCCAGTAGTAAGATCGACAGGAGCGACGAGCAGTACTTC. Residues: CASSKIDRSDEQYF. Filled out from reference TRBV19 and TRBJ2-7, the complete variable domain reads DGGITQSPKYLFRKEGQNVTLSCEQNLNHDAMYWYRQDPGQGLRLIYYSQIVNDFQKGDIAEGYSVSREKKESFPLTVTSAQKNPTAFYLCASSKIDRSDEQYFGPGTRLTVT.

This clone was counted between two and nine times. The genes are TRBV19 and TRBJ1-1; perhaps TRBD1 as D (6 bases). The CDR3 consists of 16 residues. Germline V CDR1 and CDR2: LNHDA, SQIVND (reference sequence). Trimming pared 5 bases from V and 1 base from J, leaving 17 bases between. For the CDR3, the DNA is TGTGCCAGTAGTCCCAGAAGACAGGCCGGGAACACTGAAGCTTTCTTT. The encoded protein is CASSPRRQAGNTEAFF.

The chain has TRBV20-1 and TRBJ1-2, with TRBD1 matching over 8 bases. Germline assignment: CDR1 DFQATT and CDR2 SNEGSKA (reference sequence). V trimming: 8 bases; J trimming: 5 bases; junction bases outside the gene matches: 4. This CDR3 is built from 11 residues. Written as DNA, the CDR3 is TGCAGTACGGACAGGGATTATGGCTACACCTTC. It specifies CSTDRDYGYTF.

V gene TRBV6-5 combines with J gene TRBJ1-2; perhaps TRBD1 as D (6 bases). V lost 0 bases to trimming and J lost 6 bases, with 11 bases between them. Germline V gene lookup returns CDR1 MNHEY and CDR2 SVGAGI. CDR3 length: 14 amino acids. The CDR3 nucleotides read TGTGCCAGCAGTTACTCGCCAGGGGTGGATGGCTACACCTTC. It translates to CASSYSPGVDGYTF.